The rows below give T cell receptor beta chains drawn from one sample of a study of T-cell reconstitution after alpha-beta-depleted transplantation in children. TCRdb called the PCR reads again in MiXCR, with one record for every CDR3 protein. The sample carries approximately 210,000 distinct CDR3 sequences, around a sixth recorded once. The sample in question was PBMCs, mostly from graft donor cells, obtained 360 days after TCRalphabeta/CD19-depleted stem cell transplant. Receptors were obtained from a male patient aged 2-9 years who had a stem cell transplant for acute lymphoblastic leukemia, so the T cells may come from the graft donor. The CDR3 runs from the conserved cysteine through the conserved F or W. A D gene is named only where the DNA matches it firmly. The listing skips clone size in some rows; elsewhere it reads once, few, many or a size class.

D gene	clone size	V gene	J gene	CDR3 length	CDR3 protein	CDR3 DNA
-	-	TRBV20-1	TRBJ2-2	14	CSARGSEGAGELFF	TGCAGTGCTAGAGGGTCCGAGGGGGCCGGGGAGCTGTTTTTT
-	many	TRBV10-1	TRBJ2-1	13	CASSESGRVEQFF	TGCGCCAGCAGTGAGTCTGGACGGGTTGAGCAGTTCTTC
-	-	TRBV4-3	TRBJ2-1	16	CASSQDRAPRYNEQFF	TGCGCCAGCAGCCAAGATCGAGCTCCCCGATACAATGAGCAGTTCTTC
-	-	TRBV15	TRBJ2-1	15	CATSRDGGVRNEQFF	TGTGCCACCAGCAGAGATGGGGGTGTACGCAATGAGCAGTTCTTC
-	few	TRBV7-2	TRBJ2-1	15	CASSLQSASYNEQFF	TGTGCCAGCAGCCTACAGAGCGCCTCTTACAATGAGCAGTTCTTC
TRBD1	few	TRBV12-3/TRBV12-4	TRBJ2-2	14	CASTGTGDTGELFF	TGTGCCAGCACCGGGACAGGGGACACCGGGGAGCTGTTTTTT
-	-	TRBV18	TRBJ2-5	14	CASSPKKIQETQYF	TGTGCCAGCTCACCAAAGAAGATCCAAGAGACCCAGTACTTC
-	-	TRBV10-3	TRBJ2-5	14	CAISKQNPFETQYF	TGTGCCATCAGTAAACAGAACCCGTTCGAGACCCAGTACTTC
TRBD2	-	TRBV12-3/TRBV12-4	TRBJ2-5	15	CASSLVAGVQETQYF	TGTGCCAGCAGTTTAGTAGCGGGGGTCCAAGAGACCCAGTACTTC
-	many	TRBV12-3/TRBV12-4	TRBJ1-1	13	CASGGGVNTEAFF	TGTGCCAGCGGCGGCGGGGTGAACACTGAAGCTTTCTTT
-	few	TRBV4-1	TRBJ1-5	17	CASSQGAGQVHNQPQHF	TGCGCCAGCAGCCAAGGCGCTGGGCAGGTTCACAATCAGCCCCAGCATTTT
TRBD1	few	TRBV5-6	TRBJ1-6	13	CASRLTGNSPLHF	TGTGCCAGCAGGTTGACAGGGAATTCACCCCTCCACTTT
TRBD2	few	TRBV4-3	TRBJ2-5	15	CASSQVAGGQETQYF	TGCGCCAGCAGCCAAGTCGCGGGGGGGCAAGAGACCCAGTACTTC
-	-	TRBV4-2	TRBJ2-1	14	CASSQDRGNNEQFF	TGTGCCAGCAGCCAAGATCGGGGTAACAATGAGCAGTTCTTC
-	few	TRBV21-1	TRBJ2-2	15	CASSKGGYLPGELFF	TGTGCCAGCAGCAAAGGGGGGTACCTCCCCGGGGAGCTGTTTTTT
TRBD1	few	TRBV12-3/TRBV12-4	TRBJ1-5	13	CASSTGGSQPQHF	TGTGCCAGCAGTACAGGGGGAAGTCAGCCCCAGCATTTT
-	-	TRBV7-9	TRBJ2-2	16	CANHPLRGANTGELFF	TGTGCCAACCATCCTTTGAGGGGGGCGAACACCGGGGAGCTGTTTTTT
TRBD1	few	TRBV30	TRBJ1-1	13	CAWSRTGRTEAFF	TGTGCCTGGAGTCGGACAGGGAGGACTGAAGCTTTCTTT